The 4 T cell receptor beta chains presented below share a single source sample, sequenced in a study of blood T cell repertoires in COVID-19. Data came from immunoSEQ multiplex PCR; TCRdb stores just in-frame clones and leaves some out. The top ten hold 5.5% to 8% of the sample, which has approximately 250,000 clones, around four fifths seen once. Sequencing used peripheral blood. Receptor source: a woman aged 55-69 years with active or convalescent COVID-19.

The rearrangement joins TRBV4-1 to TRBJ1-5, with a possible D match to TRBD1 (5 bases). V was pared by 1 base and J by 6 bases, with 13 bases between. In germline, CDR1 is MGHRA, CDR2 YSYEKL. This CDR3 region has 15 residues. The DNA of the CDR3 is TGCGCCAGCAGCCAAGCAAGGGGCGAGATTCAGCCCCAGCATTTT. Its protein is CASSQARGEIQPQHF.

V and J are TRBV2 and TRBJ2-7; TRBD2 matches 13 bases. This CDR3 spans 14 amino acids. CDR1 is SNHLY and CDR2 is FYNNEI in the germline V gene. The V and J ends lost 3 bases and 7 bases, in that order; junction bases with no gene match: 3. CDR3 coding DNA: TGTGCCAGCAGTGAGGGACTAGCGGGGAGTGAGCAGTACGTC. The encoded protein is CASSEGLAGSEQYV.

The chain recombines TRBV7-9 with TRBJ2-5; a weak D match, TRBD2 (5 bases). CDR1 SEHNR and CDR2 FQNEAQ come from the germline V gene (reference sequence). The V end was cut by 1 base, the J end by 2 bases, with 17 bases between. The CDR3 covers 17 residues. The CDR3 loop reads CASSLGGLRVSQETQYF. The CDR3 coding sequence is TGTGCCAGCAGCTTAGGTGGACTCAGAGTATCACAAGAGACCCAGTACTTC.

The CDR3 reads CASSAGPTLRDTEAFF. In nucleotides, the CDR3 is TGTGCCAGCAGCGCTGGTCCTACATTGAGGGACACTGAAGCTTTCTTT. The V gene is TRBV5-4, the J gene TRBJ1-1; the D is unclear. Germline CDR1 reads SGHNT; CDR2 reads YYREEE (reference sequence). CDR3 length: 16 residues. Trimming stripped 4 bases from V and 3 bases from J, with 19 bases between.